A single T cell receptor beta chain is shown here with its context. This sample was included in a study of cytomegalovirus exposure and HLA in healthy donors. The PCR was carried out with 60 Vbeta primers and 13 Jbeta primers. The table came from immunoSEQ multiplex PCR; TCRdb's copy has only in-frame clones and leaves some out. Recorded for this sample: about 130,000 clones. The CDR3 loop spans 13 amino acids. Germline V lookup: CDR1 MGHRA, CDR2 YSYEKL. V lost 4 bases and J lost 7, with 13 bases in between. The sequenced sample consisted of PBMCs. The TCR was taken from a woman aged 60-70 years in good health and CMV-seronegative. This chain joins TRBV4-1 and TRBJ1-1; possibly TRBD1 for D (6 bases). CDR3 region: CASSPRRQDEAFF. The CDR3 nucleotides are TGCGCCAGCAGCCCCCGCCGACAGGATGAAGCTTTCTTT.